The 29 T cell receptor beta chains below were found in one sample sequenced in a study of T-cell reconstitution after alpha-beta-depleted transplantation in children. Researchers prepared the TCRbeta library using unique molecular identifiers, the study reports. Each CDR3 protein is one row after TCRdb ran MiXCR on the PCR reads. The repertoire has hundreds of thousands of distinct CDR3 sequences, 15% to 20% of them found once; the top ten carry around 5%. The sequencing here drew on PBMCs, mostly from graft donor cells, taken 360 days after TCRalphabeta/CD19-depleted stem cell transplant. Receptor source: a male patient between 5 and 17 years old who had a stem cell transplant for acute lymphoblastic leukemia, so the T cells may come from the graft donor.

This clonotype appeared many times. This chain connects TRBV6-1 to TRBJ2-1, with 8 bases lining up with TRBD2. The CDR3 covers 16 residues. J gave up 9 bases and V 2 bases, and 12 bases lay outside the gene matches. In germline, CDR1 is MNHNS, CDR2 SASEGT. The CDR3 DNA is TGTGCCAGCAGTGAAATTCTGGCGGGAGGCCAGGGTGAGCAGTTCTTC. Encoded protein: CASSEILAGGQGEQFF.

The chain links TRBV20-1 to TRBJ2-5; TRBD2 aligns across 9 bases. The junction had 9 bases not matched to a gene; V was cut back by 6 bases and J by 1 base. CDR3 length: 15 amino acids. In germline, CDR1 is DFQATT, CDR2 SNEGSKA (reference sequence). CDR3 bases: TGCAGTGCGCCGGGCGGGACTAGCTTCCAAGAGACCCAGTACTTC. Residues: CSAPGGTSFQETQYF.

The V call is TRBV29-1, the J call TRBJ1-2, with 8 bases lining up with TRBD1. Germline CDR1 reads SQVTM; CDR2 reads ANQGSEA. Losses at the gene ends were 6 bases for V and 1 base for J; bases not matched to a gene: 13. CDR3 length: 16 residues. CDR3 bases: TGCAGCGTGCAACAGGGGGTGTCCGAACTTAACTATGGCTACACCTTC. Protein: CSVQQGVSELNYGYTF.

This clonotype was seen a few times. The V gene is TRBV5-1, the J gene TRBJ2-5; the match to TRBD1 covers 7 bases. The CDR3 extends over 14 amino acids. Trimming took 5 bases from V and 9 from J; bases not matched to a gene: 13. Germline values: CDR1 SGHRS, CDR2 YFSETQ. This CDR3 reads CASRFGQEISAQYF. CDR3 nucleotide sequence: TGCGCCAGCAGGTTTGGACAGGAGATTTCGGCCCAGTACTTC.

J is TRBJ2-7 and V is TRBV10-3; D is ambiguous. With 6 bases removed from V and 6 bases from J, the gap between germline ends came to 15 bases. The CDR3 is made up of 13 amino acids. Germline CDR1 ENHRY, CDR2 SYGVKD. In nucleotides, the CDR3 is TGTGCCATCAGGAGCCCTTTAGCCCGCGAGCAGTACTTC. Translated: CAIRSPLAREQYF.

J is TRBJ2-2 and V is TRBV20-1, with D hard to call. In germline, CDR1 is DFQATT, CDR2 SNEGSKA (reference sequence). This CDR3 comprises 13 residues. Trimming removed 2 bases at V and 5 bases at J, with 9 bases between. The CDR3 loop is CSARLRWTGELFF. The CDR3 DNA is TGCAGTGCTAGACTAAGGTGGACCGGGGAGCTGTTTTTT.

This clonotype showed up many times. The chain uses TRBV3-1 and TRBJ1-5; D is unresolved. With 3 bases removed from V and 7 bases from J, the gap between germline ends came to 7 bases. The CDR3 spans 12 residues. Germline lookup yields CDR1 LGHDT and CDR2 YNNKEL (reference sequence). CDR3 amino acids: CASSQGWQPQHF. The CDR3 DNA sequence: TGTGCCAGCAGCCAGGGATGGCAGCCCCAGCATTTT.

This clonotype was detected only a few times. The V gene is TRBV5-1, the J gene TRBJ2-1, with 12 bases matching TRBD2. After removal of 2 bases from V and 9 bases from J, the junction contained 3 bases not matched to a gene. The CDR3 spans 14 residues. CDR1 and CDR2 (germline): SGHRS, YFSETQ. CDR3 sequence: CASSFGLAGPEQFF. As DNA, the CDR3 is TGCGCCAGCAGCTTCGGACTAGCGGGACCTGAGCAGTTCTTC.

This clonotype was picked up a small number of times. The chain links TRBV7-3 to TRBJ2-2; no definite D call. This CDR3 has 12 residues. Germline V CDR1 and CDR2: SGHTA, FQGTGA. V was shortened by 4 bases and J by 8 bases, with 8 bases between the two germline ends. CDR3 region: CASSSSKGELFF. The DNA of the CDR3 is TGTGCCAGCAGCTCCTCCAAGGGGGAGCTGTTTTTT.

V is TRBV18 and J is TRBJ1-2; D is uncertain. This CDR3 has 14 amino acids. Trimming pared 3 bases from V and 6 bases from J, leaving 14 bases between. Germline CDR1 reads KGHSH; CDR2 reads LQKENI. The CDR3 sequence: CASSPFEGIDGYTF. CDR3 DNA sequence: TGTGCCAGCTCACCCTTCGAGGGAATCGATGGCTACACCTTC. Full variable domain (rest looked up from reference TRBV18 and TRBJ1-2): NAGVMQNPRHLVRRRGQEARLRCSPMKGHSHVYWYRQLPEEGLKFMVYLQKENIIDESGMPKERFSAEFPKEGPSILRIQQVVRGDSAAYFCASSPFEGIDGYTFGSGTRLTVV.

The V call is TRBV21-1, the J call TRBJ2-7; TRBD1, the table's D call, lacks a check against the DNA. TRBV21-1 is tagged as a pseudogene. This CDR3 comprises 16 residues. The CDR3: CASSKGDSTHPYEQYF. The CDR3 DNA is TGTGCCAGCAGCAAAGGGGACAGCACCCATCCCTACGAGCAGTACTTC.

There are a few counts of this clonotype. J is TRBJ1-2 and V is TRBV25-1; D is undetermined. The CDR3 sequence is 13 residues long. V shed 0 bases and J shed 3 bases, with 5 bases lying between them. Germline V gene data show CDR1 as MGHDK and CDR2 as SYGVNS. For the CDR3, the DNA is TGTGCCAGCAGTGAATATAACCACTATGGCTACACCTTC. As protein: CASSEYNHYGYTF.

The genes are TRBV9 and TRBJ2-1, with TRBD2 identical over 14 bases. Trimming took 3 bases from V and 0 from J; bases not matched to a gene: 14. Per the germline V gene, CDR1 is SGDLS and CDR2 is YYNGEE. The CDR3 is 21 residues long. The CDR3 bases are TGTGCCAGCAGCGGCCCACCAGGGGGACTAGCGGGGGCCCGCTCCTACAATGAGCAGTTCTTC. Amino acid sequence: CASSGPPGGLAGARSYNEQFF. Together with reference TRBV9 and TRBJ2-1, the CDR3 gives the full variable domain: DSGVTQTPKHLITATGQRVTLRCSPRSGDLSVYWYQQSLDQGLQFLIQYYNGEERAKGNILERFSAQQFPDLHSELNLSSLELGDSALYFCASSGPPGGLAGARSYNEQFFGPGTRLTVL.

This clonotype was recorded a few times. The chain combines TRBV4-1 with TRBJ2-5; TRBD2 matches 7 bases. The CDR3 covers 17 residues. Germline CDR1 reads MGHRA; CDR2 reads YSYEKL. V was pared by 4 bases and J by 3 bases, with 14 bases of the junction left unmatched. The CDR3 nucleotides are TGCGCCAGCAGCCGCGGCCCCGCTAGCGGACCTAAAGAGACCCAGTACTTC. Residues: CASSRGPASGPKETQYF.

The chain carries TRBV23-1 and TRBJ2-7; D might be TRBD1 (5 bases). Being an ORF, TRBV23-1 has a function that is uncertain. The CDR3 has 16 residues. Between the trimmed V and J ends, which lost 4 bases and 5 bases, there was a span of 21 bases. The CDR3 nucleotides read TGCGCCAGCAGTCGGGCCGGACAACCCCGTGACGACGAGCAGTACTTC. This encodes CASSRAGQPRDDEQYF.

The rearrangement links TRBV18 to TRBJ2-7, with 7 bases aligning to TRBD1. V was clipped by 3 bases and J by 2 bases; unmatched bases: 7. The CDR3 has 15 residues. Germline CDR1 and CDR2: KGHSH and LQKENI. CDR3 region: CASSPDRVRTYEQYF. In nucleotides, the CDR3 is TGTGCCAGCTCACCCGACAGGGTACGGACCTACGAGCAGTACTTC.

The rearrangement joins TRBV5-8 to TRBJ2-3; 7 bases match TRBD1. Unmatched junction bases numbered 8, after V lost 1 base and J lost 0 bases. The CDR3 sequence is 17 residues long. Germline CDR1 SGHTS, CDR2 YDEGEE. CDR3 DNA: TGTGCCAGCAGCTTGCACCGGGGACAGAGAAGCACAGATACGCAGTATTTT. This encodes CASSLHRGQRSTDTQYF.

CDR3 sequence reads: CASSLEAGTNGYTF. The CDR3 DNA follows: TGCGCCAGCAGCTTGGAAGCGGGGACAAATGGCTACACCTTC. The chain uses TRBV5-1 and TRBJ1-2; tentatively, D is TRBD1 (6 bases). Germline V CDR1 and CDR2: SGHRS, YFSETQ. V was pared by 0 bases and J by 6 bases, with 12 bases between. The CDR3 is 14 amino acids.

This clonotype occurred many times. This rearrangement joins TRBV6-1 to TRBJ2-7, with a tentative D call TRBD1 (5 bases). The V and J ends lost 1 base and 3 bases respectively, with 10 bases between them. Germline values: CDR1 MNHNS, CDR2 SASEGT. This CDR3 spans 14 amino acids. The CDR3 is CASSEVVRVYEQYF. As DNA, the CDR3 is TGTGCCAGCAGTGAAGTTGTCAGGGTCTACGAGCAGTACTTC.

This clonotype has a count of ten or more. J is TRBJ1-1 and V is TRBV12-3 or TRBV12-4; D perhaps matches TRBD1 (5 bases). V was trimmed by 6 bases and J by 5 bases, leaving 13 bases between them. CDR3 length: 13 residues. CDR3: CASSLRGSTEAFF. CDR3 bases: TGTGCCAGCAGCTTAAGGGGTTCAACTGAAGCTTTCTTT.

This clonotype was seen at least ten times. The chain recombines TRBV7-7 with TRBJ2-5; D perhaps matches TRBD2 (5 bases). This CDR3 comprises 16 residues. V lost 1 base and J 4 bases, leaving 16 bases between the germline ends. CDR1 and CDR2 (germline): SSHAT, FNYEAQ (reference sequence). CDR3 DNA: TGTGCCAGCAGCTTAGGTCGCGGGCAACGGGGAGAGACCCAGTACTTC. Translation gives CASSLGRGQRGETQYF.

This clonotype was found many times. The V call is TRBV11-2, the J call TRBJ2-1, with TRBD2 matching 7 bases. Germline V gene sequence: CDR1 SGHAT, CDR2 FQNNGV. V gave up 7 bases and J gave up 9 bases; unmatched junction bases: 9. The CDR3 sequence is 13 residues long. The CDR3 DNA sequence: TGTGCCAGCACCCGGGACTACTCTAGTGAGCAGTTCTTC. Translation gives CASTRDYSSEQFF.

This clonotype turned up a few times. The chain employs TRBV12-3 or TRBV12-4 and TRBJ1-4, with D perhaps matching TRBD1 (6 bases). V lost 6 bases and J 3 bases, leaving 17 bases between the germline ends. The CDR3 is made up of 16 amino acids. CDR3 nucleotide sequence: TGTGCCAGCAGGGATACTACAGGGTCGGCTAATGAAAAACTGTTTTTT. Protein sequence: CASRDTTGSANEKLFF.

The table lists this clonotype with a few counts. The chain has TRBV25-1 and TRBJ2-7, with no clear D. Trimming stripped 5 bases from V and 2 bases from J, with 13 bases between. The CDR3 runs 14 residues. The V gene's germline CDR1 is MGHDK and CDR2 SYGVNS. The CDR3 spells CASSKRSSPYEQYF. For the CDR3, the DNA is TGTGCCAGCAGTAAAAGGTCCTCCCCCTACGAGCAGTACTTC.

This clonotype occurred a few times. V usage is TRBV12-3 or TRBV12-4 and J usage is TRBJ1-4, with D tentatively TRBD1 (5 bases). This CDR3 region has 14 residues. V was clipped by 2 bases and J by 7 bases, with 11 bases between them. The CDR3 loop reads CASSLSGRAEKLFF. The CDR3 DNA reads TGTGCCAGCAGTTTATCGGGACGAGCTGAAAAACTGTTTTTT.

This clonotype was counted between two and nine times. The chain couples TRBV7-9 to TRBJ1-5, with D possibly TRBD1 on 6 matching bases. The V and J ends lost 2 bases and 3 bases respectively, with 14 bases between them. The CDR3 is made up of 16 amino acids. The germline V gene has CDR1 SEHNR and CDR2 FQNEAQ (reference sequence). CDR3 bases: TGTGCCAGCAGCTTACAGGGCCACAGGGCCAATCAGCCCCAGCATTTT. Protein sequence: CASSLQGHRANQPQHF.

V usage is TRBV6-2 or TRBV6-3 and J usage is TRBJ2-1; 8 bases line up with TRBD2. The CDR3 covers 17 residues. Trimming took 2 bases from V and 0 from J; bases not matched to a gene: 6. In germline, CDR1 is MNHEY, CDR2 SVGEGT. The chain's CDR3 is CASSYSPAGVSYNEQFF. The CDR3 DNA reads TGTGCCAGCAGTTACAGCCCAGCGGGAGTCTCCTACAATGAGCAGTTCTTC.

This clonotype has at least ten counts. The V and J genes are TRBV14 and TRBJ1-5; D not resolved. The germline V and J ends were trimmed by 2 bases and 5 bases, with 7 bases remaining between them. This CDR3 spans 13 amino acids. Germline CDR1 SGHDN, CDR2 FVKESK. The CDR3: CASSQNTYQPQHF. The DNA of the CDR3 is TGTGCCAGCAGCCAAAACACCTATCAGCCCCAGCATTTT.

This clonotype was observed a few times. The genes are TRBV7-3 and TRBJ2-3, with 10 positions matching TRBD2. This CDR3 spans 16 amino acids. With V trimmed by 2 bases and J by 6 bases, 8 bases remained unmatched. The germline V gene has CDR1 SGHTA and CDR2 FQGTGA. The CDR3 sequence: CASSLVGAGGPDTQYF. The CDR3 DNA is TGTGCCAGCAGCTTAGTCGGAGCGGGAGGGCCGGATACGCAGTATTTT. Variable domain in full (rest from reference TRBV7-3 and TRBJ2-3): GAGVSQTPSNKVTEKGKYVELRCDPISGHTALYWYRQSLGQGPEFLIYFQGTGAADDSGLPNDRFFAVRPEGSVSTLKIQRTERGDSAVYLCASSLVGAGGPDTQYFGPGTRLTVL.